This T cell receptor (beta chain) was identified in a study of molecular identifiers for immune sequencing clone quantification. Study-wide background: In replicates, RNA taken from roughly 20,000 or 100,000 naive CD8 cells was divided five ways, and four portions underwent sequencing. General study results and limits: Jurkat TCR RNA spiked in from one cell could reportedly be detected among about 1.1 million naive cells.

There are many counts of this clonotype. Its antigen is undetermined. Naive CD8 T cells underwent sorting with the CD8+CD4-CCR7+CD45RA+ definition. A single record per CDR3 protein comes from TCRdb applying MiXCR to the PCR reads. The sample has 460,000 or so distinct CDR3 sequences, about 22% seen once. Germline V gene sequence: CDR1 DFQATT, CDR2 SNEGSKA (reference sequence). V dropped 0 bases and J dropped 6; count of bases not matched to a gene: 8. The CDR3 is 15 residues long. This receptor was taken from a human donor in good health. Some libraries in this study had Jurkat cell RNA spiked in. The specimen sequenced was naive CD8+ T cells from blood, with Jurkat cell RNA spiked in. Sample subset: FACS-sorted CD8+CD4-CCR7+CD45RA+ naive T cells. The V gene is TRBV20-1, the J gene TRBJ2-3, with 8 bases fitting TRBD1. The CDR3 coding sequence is TGCAGTGCTAGAGATTCTGGACAGGGTCACGATACGCAGTATTTT. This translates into CSARDSGQGHDTQYF.